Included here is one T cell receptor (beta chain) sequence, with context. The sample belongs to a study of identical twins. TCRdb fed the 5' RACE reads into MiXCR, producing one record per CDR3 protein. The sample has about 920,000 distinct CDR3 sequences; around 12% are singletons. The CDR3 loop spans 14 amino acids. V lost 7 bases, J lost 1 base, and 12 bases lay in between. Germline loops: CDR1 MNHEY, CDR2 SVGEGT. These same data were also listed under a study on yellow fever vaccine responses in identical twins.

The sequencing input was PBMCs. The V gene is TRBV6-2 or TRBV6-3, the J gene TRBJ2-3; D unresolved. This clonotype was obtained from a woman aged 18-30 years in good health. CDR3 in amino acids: CASIRQVGTDTQYF. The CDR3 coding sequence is TGTGCCAGCATTCGTCAAGTCGGCACAGATACGCAGTATTTT.